Given below is one TCR beta chain in context. These data come from a study of CD8 T cells in Susac syndrome. cDNA came from roughly 0.5 to 1 ug RNA primed by random hexamers. Using its own MiXCR run on the immunoSEQ multiplex PCR reads, TCRdb lists one record per CDR3 protein. The profile covers some 260,000 distinct CDR3 sequences, with 85% to 95% appearing a single time and around 0.07% taken by the ten largest. The CDR3 contains 11 residues. Looked up from germline, CDR1 is SQVTM and CDR2 is ANQGSEA. V gave up 0 bases and J gave up 9 bases, with 8 bases separating them. V is TRBV29-1 and J is TRBJ1-1; no clear D gene. The specimen was CD4+ T cells from PBMCs. The TCR was taken from a human donor with multiple sclerosis. The CDR3 bases are TGCAGCGTTGAAGATCGGGCCAAAGCTTTCTTT. This sequence encodes CSVEDRAKAFF.